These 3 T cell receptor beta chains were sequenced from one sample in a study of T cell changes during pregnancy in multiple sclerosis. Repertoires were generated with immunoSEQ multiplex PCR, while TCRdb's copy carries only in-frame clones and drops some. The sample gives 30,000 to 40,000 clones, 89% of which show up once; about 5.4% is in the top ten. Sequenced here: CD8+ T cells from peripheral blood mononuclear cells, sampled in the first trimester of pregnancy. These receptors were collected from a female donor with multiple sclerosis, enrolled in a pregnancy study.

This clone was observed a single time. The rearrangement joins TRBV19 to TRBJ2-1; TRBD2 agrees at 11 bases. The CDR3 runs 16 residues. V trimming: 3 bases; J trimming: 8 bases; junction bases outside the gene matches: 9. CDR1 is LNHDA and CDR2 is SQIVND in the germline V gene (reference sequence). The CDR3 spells CASSITLAGELDEQFF. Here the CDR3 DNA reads TGTGCCAGTAGTATCACACTAGCGGGAGAATTGGATGAGCAGTTCTTC.

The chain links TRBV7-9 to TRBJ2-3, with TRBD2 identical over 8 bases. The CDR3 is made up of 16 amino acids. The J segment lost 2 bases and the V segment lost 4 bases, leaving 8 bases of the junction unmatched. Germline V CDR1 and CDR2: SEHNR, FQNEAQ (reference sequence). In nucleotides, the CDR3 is TGTGCCAGCAGCTCCCCGGGGGGGGGTTACACAGATACGCAGTATTTT. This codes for CASSSPGGGYTDTQYF.

This CDR3 reads CASSLGQGKNNEQFF. DNA of the CDR3: TGTGCCAGCAGCTTGGGACAGGGGAAGAACAATGAGCAGTTCTTC. This chain uses TRBV7-9 with TRBJ2-1; 10 bases are shared with TRBD1. From germline, CDR1 is SEHNR and CDR2 FQNEAQ (reference sequence). V shed 3 bases, J shed 5 bases, and the junction held 4 bases outside the gene matches. The CDR3 runs to 15 residues.